The 4 T cell receptor beta chains below come from one sample, sequenced in a study of T cell responses to AZD1222 COVID-19 vaccine. TCRdb keeps only in-frame clones here, not all; method: immunoSEQ multiplex PCR. The sample lists approximately 300,000 clones; about 94% were seen once. The sequenced sample was peripheral blood, obtained 28 days after the second AZD1222 dose. These receptors were collected from an adult who received the AZD1222 COVID-19 vaccine.

The V call is TRBV5-1, the J call TRBJ2-7; 10 bases align to TRBD2. V gave up 10 bases and J gave up 1 base; unmatched junction bases: 11. The CDR3 spans 15 residues. From germline, CDR1 is SGHRS and CDR2 YFSETQ. The CDR3 reads CASNYGTSDSYEQYF. The CDR3 coding sequence is TGCGCCTCCAACTACGGGACTAGCGATTCCTACGAGCAGTACTTC.

The chain combines TRBV2 with TRBJ1-1, with 7 positions matching TRBD1. CDR3 length: 14 residues. The trim removed 5 bases at V and 7 bases at J, leaving 10 bases unmatched. The germline gives CDR1 SNHLY, CDR2 FYNNEI. The CDR3 coding sequence is TGTGCCAGCAGTACTATAGACAGGGAGGTTGAAGCTTTCTTT. Translation gives CASSTIDREVEAFF.

The chain carries TRBV3-1 (or the pseudogene TRBV3-2) and TRBJ2-1; the D gene is possibly TRBD2 (6 bases). Trimming cost V 3 bases and J 3 bases, with 9 bases left between them. Germline V lookup: CDR1 LGHDT, CDR2 YNNKEL (reference sequence). This CDR3 has 14 residues. CDR3 protein: CASSQRGIYNEQFF. DNA of the CDR3: TGTGCCAGCAGCCAGCGGGGCATCTACAATGAGCAGTTCTTC.

The chain links TRBV28 to TRBJ2-7; D uncertain. The CDR3 runs to 13 residues. Germline CDR1 and CDR2: MDHEN and SYDVKM. V was clipped by 2 bases and J by 9 bases, with 14 bases between them. The CDR3 bases are TGTGCCAGCAGTTTAACCAGTTCTGACGCGCAGTACTTC. Amino acid sequence: CASSLTSSDAQYF.